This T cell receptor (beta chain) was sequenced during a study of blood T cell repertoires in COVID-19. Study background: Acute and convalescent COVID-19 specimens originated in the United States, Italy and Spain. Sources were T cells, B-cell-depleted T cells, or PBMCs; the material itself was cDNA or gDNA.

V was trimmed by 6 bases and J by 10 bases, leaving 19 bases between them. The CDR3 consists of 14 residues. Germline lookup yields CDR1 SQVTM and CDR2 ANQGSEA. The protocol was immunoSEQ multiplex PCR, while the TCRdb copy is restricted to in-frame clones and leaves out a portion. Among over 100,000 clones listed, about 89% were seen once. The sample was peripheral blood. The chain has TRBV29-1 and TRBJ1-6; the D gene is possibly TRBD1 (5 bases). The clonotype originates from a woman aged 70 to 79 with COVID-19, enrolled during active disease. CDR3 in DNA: TGCAGCGTCGTCGACAGCGAGGTTGGATCACCCCTCCACTTT. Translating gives CSVVDSEVGSPLHF.